This TCR beta chain was profiled in a study of OX40 agonist ivuxolimab in advanced cancers. For the study at large: The eligibility criteria allowed prior anti-PD-1, anti-PD-L1 or anti-CTLA-4 therapy, and about 40% had some. Study-wide results and caveats: Expanded peripheral T-cell antigen specificity went undetermined. Circulating CD4+ and CD8+ T cells showed clonal expansion by week 6 at 0.1 to 3.0 mg/kg.

As for this clone: No antigen is known for it.

Peripheral blood came from all dose cohorts at three timepoints. This CDR3 region has 14 residues. Trimming cost V 6 bases and J 6 bases; bases outside gene matches: 6. CDR1 and CDR2 (germline): LGHNA, YSLEER. Some clones are missing from TCRdb's copy, which holds only in-frame ones; the method was immunoSEQ multiplex PCR. This sample has thousands of clones, with about 70% found just once. The sequence derives from an adult with an advanced solid tumor such as melanoma, head and neck, liver or kidney cancer. The chain links TRBV4-3 to TRBJ1-5; 9 bases line up with TRBD1. This specimen consisted of CD4+ or CD8+ T cells sorted from blood, obtained in a trial of the OX40 agonist ivuxolimab. CDR3 sequence reads: CASRSGTGSQPQHF. The CDR3 DNA reads as TGCGCCAGCAGATCCGGGACAGGGAGTCAGCCCCAGCATTTT.